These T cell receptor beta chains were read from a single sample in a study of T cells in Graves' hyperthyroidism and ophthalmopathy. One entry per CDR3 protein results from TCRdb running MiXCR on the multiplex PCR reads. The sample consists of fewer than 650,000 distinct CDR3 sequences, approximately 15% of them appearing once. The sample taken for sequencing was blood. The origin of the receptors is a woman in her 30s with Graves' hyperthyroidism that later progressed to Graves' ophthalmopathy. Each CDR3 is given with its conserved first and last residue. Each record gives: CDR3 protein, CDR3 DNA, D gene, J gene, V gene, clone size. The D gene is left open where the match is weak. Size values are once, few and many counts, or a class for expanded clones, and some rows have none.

CDR3aa: CASSSGAGSSEQFF
CDR3nt: TGTGCCTCATCTTCAGGGGCCGGAAGCAGTGAGCAGTTCTTC
d_gene: -
j_gene: TRBJ2-1
v_gene: TRBV10-3
abundance: few

CDR3aa: CASSPSVPYEQYF
CDR3nt: TGTGCCAGCAGCCCCTCAGTACCCTACGAGCAGTACTTC
d_gene: -
j_gene: TRBJ2-7
v_gene: TRBV3-1
abundance: many

CDR3aa: CASSLRNWETQYF
CDR3nt: TGTGCCAGCAGCTTGAGAAATTGGGAGACCCAGTACTTC
d_gene: -
j_gene: TRBJ2-5
v_gene: TRBV5-6
abundance: few

CDR3aa: CASSVGGGGEKLFF
CDR3nt: TGTGCCAGCAGCGTAGGAGGGGGCGGTGAAAAACTGTTTTTT
d_gene: TRBD1
j_gene: TRBJ1-4
v_gene: TRBV9
abundance: -

CDR3aa: CASSLGRVLTDTQYF
CDR3nt: TGTGCCAGCAGCTTAGGGAGGGTACTTACAGATACGCAGTATTTT
d_gene: -
j_gene: TRBJ2-3
v_gene: TRBV11-2
abundance: many

CDR3aa: CASTREQGAGEAFF
CDR3nt: TGTGCCAGCACAAGGGAACAGGGGGCTGGTGAAGCTTTCTTT
d_gene: TRBD1
j_gene: TRBJ1-1
v_gene: TRBV25-1
abundance: many

CDR3aa: CASSLPPGGSANTGELFF
CDR3nt: TGTGCCAGCAGTCTACCACCTGGGGGTTCCGCGAACACCGGGGAGCTGTTTTTT
d_gene: -
j_gene: TRBJ2-2
v_gene: TRBV28
abundance: many

CDR3aa: CASSLVTATGELFF
CDR3nt: TGTGCCAGCAGCTTAGTGACAGCCACCGGGGAGCTGTTTTTT
d_gene: -
j_gene: TRBJ2-2
v_gene: TRBV7-9
abundance: many

CDR3aa: CASSPREGTMYGYTF
CDR3nt: TGTGCCAGCTCACCACGAGAGGGGACTATGTATGGCTACACCTTC
d_gene: -
j_gene: TRBJ1-2
v_gene: TRBV18
abundance: -

CDR3aa: CASSRWAQETQYF
CDR3nt: TGTGCCAGCAGCCGGTGGGCCCAAGAGACCCAGTACTTC
d_gene: -
j_gene: TRBJ2-5
v_gene: TRBV5-4
abundance: -

CDR3aa: CSVVGGTEAFF
CDR3nt: TGCAGCGTTGTAGGGGGGACTGAAGCTTTCTTT
d_gene: -
j_gene: TRBJ1-1
v_gene: TRBV29-1
abundance: many

CDR3aa: CASSFGGQGLSGELFF
CDR3nt: TGTGCCAGCAGTTTCGGAGGACAGGGGCTATCCGGGGAGCTGTTTTTT
d_gene: TRBD1
j_gene: TRBJ2-2
v_gene: TRBV27
abundance: many

CDR3aa: CSANQPGQKNGYTF
CDR3nt: TGCAGTGCTAATCAACCGGGACAGAAGAATGGCTACACCTTC
d_gene: TRBD1
j_gene: TRBJ1-2
v_gene: TRBV20-1
abundance: few

CDR3aa: CASSRNLGQGSDGYTF
CDR3nt: TGTGCCAGCAGCCGGAACTTGGGACAGGGCTCAGATGGCTACACCTTC
d_gene: TRBD1
j_gene: TRBJ1-2
v_gene: TRBV3-1
abundance: many

CDR3aa: CASSIQGVTGELFF
CDR3nt: TGTGCCAGTAGTATCCAGGGGGTTACCGGGGAGCTGTTTTTT
d_gene: TRBD1
j_gene: TRBJ2-2
v_gene: TRBV19
abundance: -

CDR3aa: CASRPNGEDTIYF
CDR3nt: TGTGCCAGCAGACCTAACGGAGAGGACACCATATATTTT
d_gene: -
j_gene: TRBJ1-3
v_gene: TRBV5-4
abundance: -

CDR3aa: CASSDRGMGSYEQYF
CDR3nt: TGTGCCAGCAGTGATAGGGGCATGGGCTCCTACGAGCAGTACTTC
d_gene: -
j_gene: TRBJ2-7
v_gene: TRBV6-1
abundance: -

CDR3aa: CASSQDTASGAKNIQYF
CDR3nt: TGTGCCAGCAGCCAAGATACGGCTAGCGGAGCCAAAAACATTCAGTACTTC
d_gene: TRBD2
j_gene: TRBJ2-4
v_gene: TRBV3-1
abundance: many

CDR3aa: CASSQTGEANYGYTF
CDR3nt: TGTGCCAGCAGCCAAACAGGCGAAGCTAACTATGGCTACACCTTC
d_gene: -
j_gene: TRBJ1-2
v_gene: TRBV4-2
abundance: -

CDR3aa: CASRPGAGEQYF
CDR3nt: TGTGCCAGCAGGCCCGGGGCCGGTGAGCAGTACTTC
d_gene: -
j_gene: TRBJ2-7
v_gene: TRBV7-8
abundance: many

CDR3aa: CASSLEGTGGYNEQFF
CDR3nt: TGTGCCAGCAGCTTAGAAGGGACAGGGGGGTATAATGAGCAGTTCTTC
d_gene: TRBD1
j_gene: TRBJ2-1
v_gene: TRBV11-2
abundance: -

CDR3aa: CASSDWARGTGELFF
CDR3nt: TGTGCCAGCAGTGACTGGGCCCGGGGTACCGGGGAGCTGTTTTTT
d_gene: -
j_gene: TRBJ2-2
v_gene: TRBV6-1
abundance: -

CDR3aa: CASSEGPFVEAFF
CDR3nt: TGCGCCAGCAGCGAGGGCCCGTTTGTTGAAGCTTTCTTT
d_gene: -
j_gene: TRBJ1-1
v_gene: TRBV5-1
abundance: many

CDR3aa: CSARPQGDQPQHF
CDR3nt: TGCAGTGCTCGCCCCCAGGGAGATCAGCCCCAGCATTTT
d_gene: -
j_gene: TRBJ1-5
v_gene: TRBV20-1
abundance: many

CDR3aa: CASSQWAFYEQYF
CDR3nt: TGTGCCAGCAGCCAATGGGCCTTCTACGAGCAGTACTTC
d_gene: -
j_gene: TRBJ2-7
v_gene: TRBV14
abundance: many

CDR3aa: CASSQDSGNTIYF
CDR3nt: TGTGCCAGCAGCCAGGACTCTGGAAACACCATATATTTT
d_gene: -
j_gene: TRBJ1-3
v_gene: TRBV3-1
abundance: many

CDR3aa: CASSLEVGGNSDTQYF
CDR3nt: TGTGCCAGCAGCTTGGAAGTGGGAGGGAACTCAGATACGCAGTATTTT
d_gene: TRBD2
j_gene: TRBJ2-3
v_gene: TRBV5-4
abundance: many

CDR3aa: CASSSTGARSYEQYF
CDR3nt: TGTGCCAGCAGCTCCACAGGCGCCCGCTCCTACGAGCAGTACTTC
d_gene: -
j_gene: TRBJ2-7
v_gene: TRBV7-9
abundance: many

CDR3aa: CSARVNYDEKLFF
CDR3nt: TGCAGTGCTAGAGTGAACTACGATGAAAAACTGTTTTTT
d_gene: -
j_gene: TRBJ1-4
v_gene: TRBV20-1
abundance: many

CDR3aa: CASSWGLGELFF
CDR3nt: TGTGCCAGCAGTTGGGGGCTCGGGGAGCTGTTTTTT
d_gene: -
j_gene: TRBJ2-2
v_gene: TRBV12-3/TRBV12-4
abundance: many

CDR3aa: CASSFGLPDTQYF
CDR3nt: TGTGCCAGCAGCTTTGGGTTACCAGATACGCAGTATTTT
d_gene: -
j_gene: TRBJ2-3
v_gene: TRBV5-4
abundance: -

CDR3aa: CASSFTWTGNTEAFF
CDR3nt: TGTGCCAGCAGCTTCACTTGGACAGGGAACACTGAAGCTTTCTTT
d_gene: TRBD1
j_gene: TRBJ1-1
v_gene: TRBV5-5
abundance: few

CDR3aa: CASSGDREAETQYF
CDR3nt: TGTGCCAGCTCAGGGGACAGGGAGGCTGAGACCCAGTACTTC
d_gene: TRBD1
j_gene: TRBJ2-5
v_gene: TRBV4-2
abundance: -

CDR3aa: CASSYRYQETQYF
CDR3nt: TGTGCCAGCAGCTACAGGTACCAAGAGACCCAGTACTTC
d_gene: -
j_gene: TRBJ2-5
v_gene: TRBV7-2
abundance: -

CDR3aa: CSARSGPRETQYF
CDR3nt: TGCAGTGCTCGGTCGGGCCCCCGCGAGACCCAGTACTTC
d_gene: -
j_gene: TRBJ2-5
v_gene: TRBV20-1
abundance: once

CDR3aa: CSARDGSGSDYNEQFF
CDR3nt: TGCAGTGCTAGAGATGGTAGCGGGAGTGACTACAATGAGCAGTTCTTC
d_gene: TRBD2
j_gene: TRBJ2-1
v_gene: TRBV20-1
abundance: many

CDR3aa: CVSSLRTEAFF
CDR3nt: TGTGTCAGCAGTTTGAGGACTGAAGCTTTCTTT
d_gene: -
j_gene: TRBJ1-1
v_gene: TRBV6-5
abundance: -

CDR3aa: CASNRNRNEKLFF
CDR3nt: TGTGCCAGCAACCGAAACAGGAATGAAAAACTGTTTTTT
d_gene: -
j_gene: TRBJ1-4
v_gene: TRBV28
abundance: many

CDR3aa: CASSELADGAFF
CDR3nt: TGTGCCAGCAGTGAGTTGGCAGACGGGGCTTTCTTT
d_gene: -
j_gene: TRBJ1-1
v_gene: TRBV11-2
abundance: -

CDR3aa: CASSLAGTGLGEQYF
CDR3nt: TGTGCCAGCAGCTTAGCCGGGACAGGGTTAGGCGAGCAGTACTTC
d_gene: TRBD1
j_gene: TRBJ2-7
v_gene: TRBV7-2
abundance: many

CDR3aa: CASSTEGGTDTQYF
CDR3nt: TGTGCCAGCAGCACTGAGGGGGGCACAGATACGCAGTATTTT
d_gene: -
j_gene: TRBJ2-3
v_gene: TRBV7-2
abundance: -

CDR3aa: CASSLTAGHEQFF
CDR3nt: TGTGCCAGCAGCCTGACTGCGGGACATGAGCAGTTCTTC
d_gene: -
j_gene: TRBJ2-1
v_gene: TRBV5-6
abundance: many

CDR3aa: CASSPREQLRAETQYF
CDR3nt: TGTGCCAGCAGCCCTAGGGAGCAATTAAGGGCGGAGACCCAGTACTTC
d_gene: -
j_gene: TRBJ2-5
v_gene: TRBV25-1
abundance: many

CDR3aa: CASSQGQGGWQPQHF
CDR3nt: TGCGCCAGCAGCCAAGGACAGGGGGGATGGCAGCCCCAGCATTTT
d_gene: TRBD1
j_gene: TRBJ1-5
v_gene: TRBV4-1
abundance: many

CDR3aa: CASSPRLAWEQFF
CDR3nt: TGTGCCAGCAGCCCGAGACTAGCGTGGGAGCAGTTCTTC
d_gene: TRBD2
j_gene: TRBJ2-1
v_gene: TRBV7-9
abundance: -

CDR3aa: CASTRTGTTDTQYF
CDR3nt: TGTGCCAGTACCCGGACAGGGACCACAGATACGCAGTATTTT
d_gene: TRBD1
j_gene: TRBJ2-3
v_gene: TRBV19
abundance: -

CDR3aa: CSARGREGRRRIDTQYF
CDR3nt: TGCAGTGCTAGAGGGCGGGAGGGCCGGAGGAGAATAGATACGCAGTATTTT
d_gene: TRBD2
j_gene: TRBJ2-3
v_gene: TRBV20-1
abundance: many

CDR3aa: CAWSVGTSSNQPQHF
CDR3nt: TGTGCCTGGAGTGTAGGGACCTCAAGCAATCAGCCCCAGCATTTT
d_gene: -
j_gene: TRBJ1-5
v_gene: TRBV30
abundance: many

CDR3aa: CASRSGRDGFQPQHF
CDR3nt: TGTGCCAGCAGGTCTGGCAGGGATGGGTTTCAGCCCCAGCATTTT
d_gene: -
j_gene: TRBJ1-5
v_gene: TRBV28
abundance: many

CDR3aa: CSARPGNYEQYF
CDR3nt: TGCAGTGCTAGGCCGGGAAACTACGAGCAGTACTTC
d_gene: -
j_gene: TRBJ2-7
v_gene: TRBV20-1
abundance: few

CDR3aa: CASSSAGLLNEQFF
CDR3nt: TGTGCCAGCAGTTCAGCTGGTCTCCTCAATGAGCAGTTCTTC
d_gene: -
j_gene: TRBJ2-1
v_gene: TRBV11-1
abundance: many

CDR3aa: CASSPYSGLAEVEQYF
CDR3nt: TGTGCCAGCAGCCCATATTCGGGACTAGCGGAGGTAGAGCAGTACTTC
d_gene: TRBD2
j_gene: TRBJ2-7
v_gene: TRBV11-2
abundance: -

CDR3aa: CASSESRGLRNSPLHF
CDR3nt: TGTGCCAGCAGTGAATCGAGGGGGCTCAGGAATTCACCCCTCCACTTT
d_gene: TRBD1
j_gene: TRBJ1-6
v_gene: TRBV25-1
abundance: -

CDR3aa: CATSSGGLAGGTDTQYF
CDR3nt: TGTGCCACCAGCAGTGGGGGACTAGCGGGGGGCACAGATACGCAGTATTTT
d_gene: TRBD2
j_gene: TRBJ2-3
v_gene: TRBV15
abundance: many

CDR3aa: CASSLVVAGPNYEQYF
CDR3nt: TGTGCCAGCAGCTTAGTCGTTGCGGGGCCAAACTACGAGCAGTACTTC
d_gene: -
j_gene: TRBJ2-7
v_gene: TRBV7-9
abundance: many